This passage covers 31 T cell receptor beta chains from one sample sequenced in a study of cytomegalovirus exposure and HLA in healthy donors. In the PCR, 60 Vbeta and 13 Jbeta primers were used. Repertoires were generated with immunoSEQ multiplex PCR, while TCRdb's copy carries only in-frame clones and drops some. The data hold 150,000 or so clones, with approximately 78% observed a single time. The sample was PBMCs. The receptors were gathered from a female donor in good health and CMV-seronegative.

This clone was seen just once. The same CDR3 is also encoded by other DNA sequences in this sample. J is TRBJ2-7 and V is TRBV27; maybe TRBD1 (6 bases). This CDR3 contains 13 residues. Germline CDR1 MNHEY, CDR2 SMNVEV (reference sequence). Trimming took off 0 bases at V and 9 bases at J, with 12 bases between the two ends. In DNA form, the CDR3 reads TGTGCCAGCAGTTTATCTACAGGGCCAGTGCAGTACTTC. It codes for CASSLSTGPVQYF.

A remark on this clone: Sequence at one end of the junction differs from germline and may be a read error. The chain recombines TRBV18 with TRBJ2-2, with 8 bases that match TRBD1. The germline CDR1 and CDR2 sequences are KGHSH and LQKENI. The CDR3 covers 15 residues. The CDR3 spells CASLPRTGNAGELFF. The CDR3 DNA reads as TGTGCCAGCTTACCACGGACAGGGAATGCCGGGGAGCTGTTTTTT.

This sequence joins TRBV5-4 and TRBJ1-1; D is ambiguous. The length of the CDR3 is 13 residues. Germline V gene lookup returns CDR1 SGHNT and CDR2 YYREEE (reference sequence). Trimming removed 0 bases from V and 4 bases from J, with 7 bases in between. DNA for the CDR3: TGTGCCAGCAGCTTGGGCCGGGGCACTGAAGCTTTCTTT. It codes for CASSLGRGTEAFF. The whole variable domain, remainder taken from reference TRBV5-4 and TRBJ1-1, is ETGVTQSPTHLIKTRGQQVTLRCSSQSGHNTVSWYQQALGQGPQFIFQYYREEENGRGNFPPRFSGLQFPNYSSELNVNALELDDSALYLCASSLGRGTEAFFGQGTRLTVV.

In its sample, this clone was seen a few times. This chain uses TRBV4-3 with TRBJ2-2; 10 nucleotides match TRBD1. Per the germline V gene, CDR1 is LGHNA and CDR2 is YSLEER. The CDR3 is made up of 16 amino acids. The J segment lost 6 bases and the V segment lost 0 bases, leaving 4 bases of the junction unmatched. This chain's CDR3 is CASSQDAGQGAGELFF. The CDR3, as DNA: TGCGCCAGCAGCCAAGACGCCGGACAGGGGGCCGGGGAGCTGTTTTTT.

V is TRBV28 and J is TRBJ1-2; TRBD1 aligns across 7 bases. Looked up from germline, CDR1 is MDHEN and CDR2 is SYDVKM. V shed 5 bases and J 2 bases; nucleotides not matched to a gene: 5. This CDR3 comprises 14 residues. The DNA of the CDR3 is TGTGCCAGCAGTCCCGGGACAGCAAACTATGGCTACACCTTC. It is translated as CASSPGTANYGYTF.

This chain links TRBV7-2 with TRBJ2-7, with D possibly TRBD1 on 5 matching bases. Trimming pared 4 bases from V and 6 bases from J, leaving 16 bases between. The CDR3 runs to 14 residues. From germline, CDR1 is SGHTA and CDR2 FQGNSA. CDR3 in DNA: TGTGCCAGCAGCTATACAAGGGGTACGTTCGAGCAGTACTTC. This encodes CASSYTRGTFEQYF.

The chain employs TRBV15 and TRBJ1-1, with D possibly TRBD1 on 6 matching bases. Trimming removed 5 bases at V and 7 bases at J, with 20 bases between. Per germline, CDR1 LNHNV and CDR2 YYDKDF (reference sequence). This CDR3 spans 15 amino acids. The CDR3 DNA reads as TGTGCCACCAGCCCTCGAACAGGGCTCATCCGTGAAGCTTTCTTT. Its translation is CATSPRTGLIREAFF. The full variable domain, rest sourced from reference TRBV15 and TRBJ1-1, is DAMVIQNPRYQVTQFGKPVTLSCSQTLNHNVMYWYQQKSSQAPKLLFHYYDKDFNNEADTPDNFQSRRPNTSFCFLDIRSPGLGDTAMYLCATSPRTGLIREAFFGQGTRLTVV.

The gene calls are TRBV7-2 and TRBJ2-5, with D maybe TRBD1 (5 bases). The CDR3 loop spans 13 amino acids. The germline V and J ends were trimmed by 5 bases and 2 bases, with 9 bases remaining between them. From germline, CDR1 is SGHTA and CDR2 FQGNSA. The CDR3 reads CASSIDRQETQYF. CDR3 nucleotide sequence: TGTGCCAGCAGCATCGACAGACAAGAGACCCAGTACTTC. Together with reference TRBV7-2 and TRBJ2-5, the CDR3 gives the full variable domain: GAGVSQSPSNKVTEKGKDVELRCDPISGHTALYWYRQSLGQGLEFLIYFQGNSAPDKSGLPSDRFSAERTGGSVSTLTIQRTQQEDSAVYLCASSIDRQETQYFGPGTRLLVL.

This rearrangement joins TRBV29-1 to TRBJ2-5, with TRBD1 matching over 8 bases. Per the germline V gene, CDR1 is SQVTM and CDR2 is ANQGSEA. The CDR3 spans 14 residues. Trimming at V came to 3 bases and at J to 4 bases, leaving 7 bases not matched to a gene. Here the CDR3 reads CSVDDRGLGETQYF. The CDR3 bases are TGCAGCGTTGATGACAGGGGCTTAGGAGAGACCCAGTACTTC.

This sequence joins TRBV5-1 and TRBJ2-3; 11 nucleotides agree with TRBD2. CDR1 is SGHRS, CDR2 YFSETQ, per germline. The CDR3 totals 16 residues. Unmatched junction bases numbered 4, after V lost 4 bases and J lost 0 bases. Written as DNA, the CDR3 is TGCGCCAGCAGCCCGGGACTAGCGGAAAGCACAGATACGCAGTATTTT. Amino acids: CASSPGLAESTDTQYF.

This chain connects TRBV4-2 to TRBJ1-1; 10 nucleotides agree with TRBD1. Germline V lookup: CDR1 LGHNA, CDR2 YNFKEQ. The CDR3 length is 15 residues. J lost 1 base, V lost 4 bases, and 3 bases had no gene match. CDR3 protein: CASSPGTGANTEAFF. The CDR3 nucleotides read TGTGCCAGCAGCCCAGGGACAGGGGCGAACACTGAAGCTTTCTTT.

This chain's CDR3 is CASTGRGGDGYTF. CDR3 bases: TGTGCCAGCACCGGCCGCGGCGGGGATGGCTACACCTTC. J is TRBJ1-2 and V is TRBV28; no firm D call. Looked up from germline, CDR1 is MDHEN and CDR2 is SYDVKM. V was clipped by 7 bases and J by 6 bases, with 15 bases between them. The CDR3 loop spans 13 amino acids.

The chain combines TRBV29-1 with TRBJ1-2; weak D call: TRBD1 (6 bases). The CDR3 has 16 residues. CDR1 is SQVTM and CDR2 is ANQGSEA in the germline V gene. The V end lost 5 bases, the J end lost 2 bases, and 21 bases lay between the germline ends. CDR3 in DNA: TGCAGCGTTTGGGGGGCGGGAGGGAATTGGAACTATGGCTACACCTTC. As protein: CSVWGAGGNWNYGYTF.

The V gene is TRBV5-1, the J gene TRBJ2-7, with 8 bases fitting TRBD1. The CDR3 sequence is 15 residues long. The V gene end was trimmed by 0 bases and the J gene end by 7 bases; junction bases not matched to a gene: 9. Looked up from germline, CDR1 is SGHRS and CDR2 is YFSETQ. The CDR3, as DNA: TGCGCCAGCAGCTTGGCGGGGCAGGGGGCAAGGGAGCAGTACTTC. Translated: CASSLAGQGAREQYF.

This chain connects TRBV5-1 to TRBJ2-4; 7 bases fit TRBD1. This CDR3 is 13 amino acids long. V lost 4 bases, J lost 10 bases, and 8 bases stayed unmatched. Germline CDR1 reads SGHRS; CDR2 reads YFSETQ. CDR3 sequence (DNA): TGCGCCAGCAGCAACGGACAGGTCGAGATTCAGTACTTC. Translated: CASSNGQVEIQYF.

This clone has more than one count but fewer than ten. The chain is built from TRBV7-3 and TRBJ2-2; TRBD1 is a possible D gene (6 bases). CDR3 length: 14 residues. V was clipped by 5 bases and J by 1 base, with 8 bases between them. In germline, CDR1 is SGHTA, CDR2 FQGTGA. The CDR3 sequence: CASSTQGNTGELFF. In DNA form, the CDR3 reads TGTGCCAGCAGCACACAGGGGAACACCGGGGAGCTGTTTTTT.

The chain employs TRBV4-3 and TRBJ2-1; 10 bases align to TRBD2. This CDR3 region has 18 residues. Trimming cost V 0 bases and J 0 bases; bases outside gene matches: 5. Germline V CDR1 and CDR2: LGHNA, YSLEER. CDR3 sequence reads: CASSQESGLAASYNEQFF. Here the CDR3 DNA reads TGCGCCAGCAGCCAAGAGAGCGGACTAGCGGCCTCCTACAATGAGCAGTTCTTC.

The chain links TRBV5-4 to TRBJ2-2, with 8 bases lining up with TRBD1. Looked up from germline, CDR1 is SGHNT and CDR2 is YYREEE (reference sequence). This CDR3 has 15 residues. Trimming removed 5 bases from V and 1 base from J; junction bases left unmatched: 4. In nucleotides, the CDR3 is TGTGCCAGCAGTTCCGGGACAGGGAACACCGGGGAGCTGTTTTTT. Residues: CASSSGTGNTGELFF.

In DNA, the CDR3 is TGCGCCTCCCGTCCCGGCTGGGAGAGGTACGAGCAGTACTTC. Residues: CASRPGWERYEQYF. This chain connects TRBV5-1 to TRBJ2-5; a possible D gene is TRBD2 (5 bases). The J call may be in error: the DNA end matches TRBJ2-7 better. The CDR3 loop spans 14 amino acids. Germline-derived CDR1 and CDR2 are SGHRS and YFSETQ.

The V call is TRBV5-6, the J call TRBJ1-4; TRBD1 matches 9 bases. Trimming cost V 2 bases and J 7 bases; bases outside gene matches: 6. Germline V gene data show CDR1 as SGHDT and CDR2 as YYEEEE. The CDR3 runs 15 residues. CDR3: CASSFTGGFSEKLFF. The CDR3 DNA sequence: TGTGCCAGCAGCTTCACAGGGGGCTTCAGTGAAAAACTGTTTTTT.

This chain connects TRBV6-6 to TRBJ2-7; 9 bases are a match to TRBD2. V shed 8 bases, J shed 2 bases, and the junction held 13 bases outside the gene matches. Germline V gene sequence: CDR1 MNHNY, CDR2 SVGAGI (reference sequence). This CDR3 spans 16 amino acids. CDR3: CASRITLAGPTYEQYF. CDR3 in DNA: TGTGCCAGCCGAATTACGCTAGCGGGGCCCACCTACGAGCAGTACTTC.

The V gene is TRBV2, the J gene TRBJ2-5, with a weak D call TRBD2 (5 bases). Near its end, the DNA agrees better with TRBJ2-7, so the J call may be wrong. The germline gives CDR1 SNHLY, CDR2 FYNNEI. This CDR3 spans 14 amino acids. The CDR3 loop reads CASRRAYSSYEQYF. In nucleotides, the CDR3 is TGTGCCAGCAGGCGGGCCTATAGCTCCTACGAGCAGTACTTC.

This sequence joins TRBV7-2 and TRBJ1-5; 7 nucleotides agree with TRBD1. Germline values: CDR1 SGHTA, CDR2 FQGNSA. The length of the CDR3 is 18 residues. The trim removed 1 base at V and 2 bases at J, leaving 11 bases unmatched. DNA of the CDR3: TGTGCCAGCAGCTTAGTGGGTACAGGGGCCGAGGGCAATCAGCCCCAGCATTTT. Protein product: CASSLVGTGAEGNQPQHF. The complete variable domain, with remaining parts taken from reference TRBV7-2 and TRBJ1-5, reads GAGVSQSPSNKVTEKGKDVELRCDPISGHTALYWYRQSLGQGLEFLIYFQGNSAPDKSGLPSDRFSAERTGGSVSTLTIQRTQQEDSAVYLCASSLVGTGAEGNQPQHFGDGTRLSIL.

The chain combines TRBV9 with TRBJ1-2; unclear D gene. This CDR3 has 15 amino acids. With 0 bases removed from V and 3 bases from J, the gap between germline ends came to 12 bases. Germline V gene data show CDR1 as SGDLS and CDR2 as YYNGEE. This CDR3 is CASSVEGSGYYGYTF. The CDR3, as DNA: TGTGCCAGCAGCGTAGAAGGTTCGGGTTACTATGGCTACACCTTC.

CDR3 sequence: CSVDRGYYGYTF. CDR3 nucleotides: TGCAGCGTAGACAGGGGCTACTATGGCTACACCTTC. This rearrangement joins TRBV29-1 to TRBJ1-2, with 8 bases matching TRBD1. The CDR3 has 12 residues. V was clipped by 6 bases and J by 3 bases; unmatched bases: 3. Germline CDR1 and CDR2: SQVTM and ANQGSEA. Full variable domain (rest looked up from reference TRBV29-1 and TRBJ1-2): SAVISQKPSRDICQRGTSLTIQCQVDSQVTMMFWYRQQPGQSLTLIATANQGSEATYESGFVIDKFPISRPNLTFSTLTVSNMSPEDSSIYLCSVDRGYYGYTFGSGTRLTVV.

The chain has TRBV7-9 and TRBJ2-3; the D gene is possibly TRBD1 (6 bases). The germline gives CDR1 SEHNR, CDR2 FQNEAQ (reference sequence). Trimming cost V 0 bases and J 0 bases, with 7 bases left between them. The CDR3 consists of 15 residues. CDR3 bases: TGTGCCAGCAGCTTAGCGGGGGCAAGCACAGATACGCAGTATTTT. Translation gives CASSLAGASTDTQYF.

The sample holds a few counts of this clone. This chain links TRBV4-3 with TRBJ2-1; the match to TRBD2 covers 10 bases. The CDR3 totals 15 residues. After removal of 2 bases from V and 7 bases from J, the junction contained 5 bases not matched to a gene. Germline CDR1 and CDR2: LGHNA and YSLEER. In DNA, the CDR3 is TGCGCCAGCAGCCAACTAGCGGGAGTTGATAATGAGCAGTTCTTC. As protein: CASSQLAGVDNEQFF.

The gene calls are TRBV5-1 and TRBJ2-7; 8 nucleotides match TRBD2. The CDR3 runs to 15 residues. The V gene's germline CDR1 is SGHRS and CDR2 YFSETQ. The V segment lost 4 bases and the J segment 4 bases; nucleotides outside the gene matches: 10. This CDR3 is CASSPSGSIEYEQYF. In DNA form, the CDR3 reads TGCGCCAGCAGCCCCAGCGGGAGCATTGAGTACGAGCAGTACTTC.

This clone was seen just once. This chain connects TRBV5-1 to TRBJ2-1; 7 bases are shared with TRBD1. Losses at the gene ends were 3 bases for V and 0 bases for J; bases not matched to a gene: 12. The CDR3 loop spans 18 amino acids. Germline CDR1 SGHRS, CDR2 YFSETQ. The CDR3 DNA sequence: TGCGCCAGCAGCTCAGGGGGTAGCAGCTTGAGCTCCTACAATGAGCAGTTCTTC. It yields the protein CASSSGGSSLSSYNEQFF.

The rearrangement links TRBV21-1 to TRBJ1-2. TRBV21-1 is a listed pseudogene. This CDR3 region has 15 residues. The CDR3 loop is CASNKRAGSFYGYTF. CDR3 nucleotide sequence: TGTGCCAGCAACAAACGCGCCGGGAGCTTCTATGGCTACACCTTC.

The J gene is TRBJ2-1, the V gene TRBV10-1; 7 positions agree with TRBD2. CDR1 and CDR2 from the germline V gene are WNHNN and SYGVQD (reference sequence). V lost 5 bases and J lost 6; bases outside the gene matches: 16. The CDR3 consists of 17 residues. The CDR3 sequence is CASSPRRGAGVGNEQFF. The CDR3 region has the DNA TGCGCCAGCAGTCCCCGCCGTGGGGCGGGAGTGGGCAATGAGCAGTTCTTC.